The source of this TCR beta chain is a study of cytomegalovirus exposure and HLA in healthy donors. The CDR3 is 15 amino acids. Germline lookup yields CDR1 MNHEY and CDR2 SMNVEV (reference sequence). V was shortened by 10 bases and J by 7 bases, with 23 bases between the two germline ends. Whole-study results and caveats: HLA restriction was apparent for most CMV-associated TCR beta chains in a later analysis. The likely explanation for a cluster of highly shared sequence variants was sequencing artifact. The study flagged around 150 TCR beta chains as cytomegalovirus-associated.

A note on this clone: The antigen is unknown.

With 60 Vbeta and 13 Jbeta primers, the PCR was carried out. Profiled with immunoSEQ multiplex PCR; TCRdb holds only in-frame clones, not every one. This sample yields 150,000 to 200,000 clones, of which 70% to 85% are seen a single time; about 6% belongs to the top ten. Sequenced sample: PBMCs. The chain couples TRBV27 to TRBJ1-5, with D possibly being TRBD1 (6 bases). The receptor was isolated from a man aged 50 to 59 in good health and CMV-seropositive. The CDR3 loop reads CATRGRGGEGQPQHF. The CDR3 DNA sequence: TGTGCCACCAGAGGTAGGGGGGGCGAGGGGCAGCCCCAGCATTTT.